The next 2 T cell receptor beta chains were all read from a single sample in a study of T cells in Graves' hyperthyroidism and ophthalmopathy. What was amplified from RNA transcripts were TCR beta CDR3 regions. The HTBI primer set was used in a first-round RT-PCR of the TCR CDR3. TCRdb passed the multiplex PCR reads through MiXCR, listing each CDR3 protein once. The sample holds some 180,000 distinct CDR3 sequences; over 15% are singletons and the top ten take approximately 28%. The specimen sequenced was blood. The receptors stem from a woman between 50 and 59 years old with Graves' hyperthyroidism.

This clonotype has a count of ten or more. The chain combines TRBV2 with TRBJ2-5; D unresolved. Between the trimmed V and J ends, which lost 7 bases and 1 base, there was a span of 13 bases. The length of the CDR3 is 14 residues. Germline CDR1 reads SNHLY; CDR2 reads FYNNEI. The CDR3: CASMRRQLQETQYF. CDR3 nucleotide sequence: TGTGCCAGCATGAGGAGACAACTCCAAGAGACCCAGTACTTC.

This clonotype occurred a few times. The chain employs TRBV6-2 or TRBV6-3 and TRBJ2-7, with a possible D match to TRBD2 (5 bases). Between the trimmed V and J ends, which lost 0 bases and 6 bases, there was a span of 9 bases. CDR1 is MNHEY and CDR2 is SVGEGT in the germline V gene. The CDR3 is 13 amino acids. The CDR3: CASSYSARGEQYF. The CDR3 coding sequence is TGTGCCAGCAGTTACTCGGCTCGGGGCGAGCAGTACTTC.